The 25 T cell receptor beta chains below all came from one sample that was sequenced in a study of T cell repertoires in cytomegalovirus infection. TCRdb re-called the reads with MiXCR, one entry per CDR3 protein. This sample has approximately 910,000 distinct CDR3 sequences, with about a third found just once. Their specific antigens are unknown. The sample in question was cultured CD8+ T cells from PBMCs, obtained from culture after CMV antigen stimulation. The receptor set was obtained from a human donor in good health (CMV status not recorded). Some clones in this sample may be carry-over from other donors' samples.

The rearrangement uses TRBV5-1 and TRBJ2-1; 7 bases fit TRBD1. V lost 0 bases and J lost 8; bases outside the gene matches: 5. Germline-derived CDR1 and CDR2 are SGHRS and YFSETQ. The CDR3 covers 14 residues. The CDR3 bases are TGCGCCAGCAGCTTGGGACAGGGTGACGATGAGCAGTTCTTC. Translating gives CASSLGQGDDEQFF.

The chain has TRBV7-9 and TRBJ1-1; TRBD1 matches 7 bases. The germline V gene has CDR1 SEHNR and CDR2 FQNEAQ (reference sequence). This CDR3 has 15 amino acids. After removal of 5 bases from V and 0 bases from J, the junction contained 6 bases not matched to a gene. CDR3 bases: TGTGCCAGCAGCCCCACACAGGGGATGAACACTGAAGCTTTCTTT. This gives the protein CASSPTQGMNTEAFF.

J is TRBJ2-1 and V is TRBV6-5, with TRBD2 identical over 7 bases. Germline V CDR1 and CDR2: MNHEY, SVGAGI. This CDR3 contains 15 residues. J lost 4 bases, V lost 6 bases, and 9 bases had no gene match. In DNA form, the CDR3 reads TGTGCCAGCAGCCCCGTGGGAGGGCTTTACAATGAGCAGTTCTTC. This encodes CASSPVGGLYNEQFF.

This clonotype was counted only a few times. The chain is built from TRBV7-6 and TRBJ1-1; D possibly corresponds to TRBD1 (5 bases). This CDR3 is 16 amino acids long. Per the germline V gene, CDR1 is SGHVS and CDR2 is FNYEAQ. V gave up 5 bases and J gave up 1 base, with 17 bases separating them. The CDR3 region is CASSHLEGRANTEAFF. CDR3 nucleotide sequence: TGTGCCAGCAGCCATCTAGAGGGGCGGGCGAACACTGAAGCTTTCTTT.

This clonotype was observed a few times. The chain uses TRBV5-5 and TRBJ2-2, with 7 positions matching TRBD2. Trimming cost V 1 base and J 4 bases; bases outside gene matches: 7. The CDR3 has 16 amino acids. Germline V gives CDR1 SGHKS, CDR2 YYEKEE (reference sequence). DNA for the CDR3: TGTGCCAGCAGCTTGAGAGGACTAGGTGGCACCGGGGAGCTGTTTTTT. This codes for CASSLRGLGGTGELFF.

The chain joins TRBV13 to TRBJ2-2; TRBD1 is a possible D gene (6 bases). Looked up from germline, CDR1 is PRHDT and CDR2 is FYEKMQ (reference sequence). The CDR3 has 15 residues. V was pared by 5 bases and J by 3 bases, with 13 bases between. The CDR3 DNA sequence: TGTGCCAGCAGCGGTAACAGGGAGTACACCGGGGAGCTGTTTTTT. This translates into CASSGNREYTGELFF.

Here the CDR3 reads CASSLAEVWVKNIQYF. CDR3 in DNA: TGTGCCAGCAGCTTAGCAGAGGTGTGGGTCAAAAACATTCAGTACTTC. This rearrangement joins TRBV7-2 to TRBJ2-4; no clear D. This CDR3 is 16 amino acids long. The V gene lost 0 bases and the J gene lost 3 bases, with 12 bases spanning the gap. CDR1 SGHTA and CDR2 FQGNSA come from the germline V gene.

The chain uses TRBV5-1 and TRBJ2-1; maybe TRBD2 (6 bases). V lost 4 bases to trimming and J lost 7 bases, with 21 bases between them. There are 16 residues in the CDR3. Germline CDR1 is SGHRS and CDR2 is YFSETQ. The CDR3: CASSPGVGARRNEQFF. CDR3 bases: TGCGCCAGCAGCCCGGGAGTTGGGGCAAGGCGGAATGAGCAGTTCTTC.

As concerns this clonotype: Relative to the germline gene, one junction end is altered; a read error may explain this. The chain joins TRBV7-9 to TRBJ2-7, with D perhaps TRBD1 or TRBD2 (5 bases each). Germline V lookup: CDR1 SEHNR, CDR2 FQNEAQ (reference sequence). This CDR3 spans 15 amino acids. CDR3 coding DNA: TGTACCAGCAGCGGAGGTGGGGCCTACTCCTACGAGCAGTACTTC. Protein: CTSSGGGAYSYEQYF.

The rearrangement uses TRBV6-5 and TRBJ1-2; D gene uncertain. The V gene's germline CDR1 is MNHEY and CDR2 SVGAGI. This CDR3 is 14 amino acids long. With 4 bases removed from V and 1 base from J, the gap between germline ends came to 10 bases. The CDR3 spells CASSFGWGNYGYTF. CDR3 nucleotides: TGTGCCAGCAGTTTCGGGTGGGGTAACTATGGCTACACCTTC.

A remark on this clonotype: Being one base from a much bigger clone, this may be a read error. J is TRBJ1-1 and V is TRBV7-2; D uncertain. Germline V gives CDR1 SGHTA, CDR2 FQGNSA. The CDR3 sequence is 13 residues long. Trimming cost V 6 bases and J 4 bases, with 12 bases left between them. The CDR3 DNA follows: TGTGCCAGCAGGTTGGAAACGGGCACTGAAGCTTTCTTT. Protein: CASRLETGTEAFF.

This clonotype was seen more than once but under ten times. The chain combines TRBV10-3 with TRBJ1-1; D uncertain. Germline V gene data show CDR1 as ENHRY and CDR2 as SYGVKD. The V and J ends lost 2 bases and 3 bases respectively, with 10 bases between them. The CDR3 is 14 residues long. This CDR3 is CAISEEYSDTEAFF. Here the CDR3 DNA reads TGTGCCATCAGTGAGGAGTATTCGGACACTGAAGCTTTCTTT.

V is TRBV9 and J is TRBJ2-3, with 9 bases that match TRBD2. The CDR3 covers 14 residues. V was pared by 3 bases and J by 7 bases, with 6 bases of the junction left unmatched. Germline values: CDR1 SGDLS, CDR2 YYNGEE. CDR3 loop: CASSAGTSIYTQYF. CDR3 DNA: TGTGCCAGCAGCGCCGGGACTAGCATATATACGCAGTATTTT.

This clonotype was seen a few times. The chain is built from TRBV6-2 or TRBV6-3 and TRBJ1-2, with a possible D match to TRBD1 (6 bases). This CDR3 spans 14 amino acids. Germline CDR1 reads MNHEY; CDR2 reads SVGEGT. Trimming shortened V by 6 bases and J by 3 bases, and 14 bases separated the two germline ends. CDR3 coding DNA: TGTGCCAGCAGAAAAGGGGGGATTGACTATGGCTACACCTTC. Protein product: CASRKGGIDYGYTF.

The chain recombines TRBV20-1 with TRBJ1-1; 8 bases fit TRBD1. The CDR3 is made up of 15 amino acids. CDR1 and CDR2 (germline): DFQATT, SNEGSKA (reference sequence). V lost 0 bases and J lost 3; bases outside the gene matches: 6. The CDR3 region has the DNA TGCAGTGCTAGAGATTATGACAGGGGATACACTGAAGCTTTCTTT. As protein: CSARDYDRGYTEAFF.

This clonotype has at least ten counts. DNA of the CDR3: TGTGCCAGCAGCTTAGGGGAGGGTTCGGATGGCTACACCTTC. Residues: CASSLGEGSDGYTF. V usage is TRBV7-2 and J usage is TRBJ1-2; D is undetermined. With 1 base removed from V and 6 bases from J, the gap between germline ends came to 12 bases. The CDR3 sequence is 14 residues long. Germline assignment: CDR1 SGHTA and CDR2 FQGNSA.

This clonotype was detected many times. The chain uses TRBV7-6 and TRBJ2-1; TRBD1 agrees at 9 bases. This CDR3 region has 15 residues. Unmatched junction bases numbered 8, after V lost 4 bases and J lost 7 bases. Germline V gene lookup returns CDR1 SGHVS and CDR2 FNYEAQ. CDR3 residues: CASSSDRGGRNEQFF. The DNA for the CDR3 is TGTGCCAGCAGCTCTGACAGGGGGGGGCGAAATGAGCAGTTCTTC.

This chain uses TRBV6-6 with TRBJ1-1; 7 bases match TRBD1. The germline V gene encodes CDR1 MNHNY and CDR2 SVGAGI (reference sequence). With 5 bases clipped from V and 6 bases from J, the junction kept 12 bases outside the gene matches. The CDR3 length is 15 residues. CDR3 protein: CASSQVGGTGAEAFF. CDR3 nucleotide sequence: TGTGCCAGCAGTCAAGTGGGGGGAACAGGGGCTGAAGCTTTCTTT.

This clonotype showed up just a few times. V and J are TRBV24-1 and TRBJ2-5; tentative D call: TRBD1 (5 bases). The CDR3 runs to 13 residues. V lost 3 bases to trimming and J lost 5 bases, with 9 bases between them. In germline, CDR1 is KGHDR, CDR2 SFDVKD. The CDR3 DNA follows: TGTGCCACCAGTGATACGACAGTGGAGACCCAGTACTTC. Its translation is CATSDTTVETQYF.

This clonotype was seen many times. CDR3: CASRPKGSGTGRRWGEAFF. The DNA for the CDR3 is TGTGCCAGCAGACCCAAGGGATCCGGGACAGGGAGGAGGTGGGGTGAAGCTTTCTTT. This sequence joins TRBV7-8 and TRBJ1-1; 9 bases line up with TRBD1. The CDR3 totals 19 residues. Germline CDR1 and CDR2: SGHVS and FQNEAQ. The V gene end was trimmed by 6 bases and the J gene end by 7 bases; junction bases not matched to a gene: 24.

The chain has TRBV20-1 and TRBJ1-6; D unclear. Germline loops: CDR1 DFQATT, CDR2 SNEGSKA (reference sequence). This CDR3 comprises 14 residues. V lost 6 bases and J lost 0, with 9 bases in between. CDR3 region: CSAGLSSYNSPLHF. CDR3 bases: TGCAGTGCGGGGTTGAGCTCCTATAATTCACCCCTCCACTTT.

A few counts support this clonotype. The V call is TRBV6-1, the J call TRBJ2-7, with D tentatively TRBD1 (5 bases). From germline, CDR1 is MNHNS and CDR2 SASEGT. Trimming left V 6 bases short and J 6 bases short, with 9 bases between. The CDR3 is 11 amino acids. This CDR3 is CASSPRAEQYV. CDR3 DNA: TGTGCCAGCAGCCCCAGGGCCGAGCAGTACGTC.

This clonotype has only a few counts. The gene calls are TRBV6-6 and TRBJ1-2; D ambiguous. Germline CDR1 reads MNHNY; CDR2 reads SVGAGI (reference sequence). With 8 bases removed from V and 4 bases from J, the gap between germline ends came to 14 bases. The CDR3 runs to 13 residues. The CDR3 here is CASDLEIGYGYTF. CDR3 DNA: TGTGCCAGCGATCTTGAGATTGGCTATGGCTACACCTTC.

The sample holds a few counts of this clonotype. The V gene is TRBV9, the J gene TRBJ2-2; D is ambiguous. With 0 bases removed from V and 4 bases from J, the gap between germline ends came to 7 bases. There are 14 residues in the CDR3. The germline V gene has CDR1 SGDLS and CDR2 YYNGEE. CDR3: CASSVGALTGELFF. CDR3 sequence (DNA): TGTGCCAGCAGCGTAGGAGCTCTCACCGGGGAGCTGTTTTTT.

This clonotype was recorded a few times. The gene calls are TRBV6-5 and TRBJ2-2; D might be TRBD2 (6 bases). Trimming shortened V by 0 bases and J by 2 bases, and 10 bases separated the two germline ends. This CDR3 region has 16 residues. Germline V gene lookup returns CDR1 MNHEY and CDR2 SVGAGI. The CDR3: CASSYSEGLNTGELFF. The CDR3 DNA reads as TGTGCCAGCAGTTACTCGGAGGGGCTCAACACCGGGGAGCTGTTTTTT.